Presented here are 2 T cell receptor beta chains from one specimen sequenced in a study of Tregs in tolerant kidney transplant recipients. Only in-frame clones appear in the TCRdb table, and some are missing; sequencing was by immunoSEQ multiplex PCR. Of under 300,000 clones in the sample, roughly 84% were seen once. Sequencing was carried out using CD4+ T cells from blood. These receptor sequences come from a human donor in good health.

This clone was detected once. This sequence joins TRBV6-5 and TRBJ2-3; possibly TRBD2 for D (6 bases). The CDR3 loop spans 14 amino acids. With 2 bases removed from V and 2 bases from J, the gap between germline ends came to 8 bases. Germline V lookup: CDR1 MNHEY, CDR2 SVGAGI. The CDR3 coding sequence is TGTGCCAGCAGTTACCAACTAGCCACAGATACGCAGTATTTT. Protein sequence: CASSYQLATDTQYF.

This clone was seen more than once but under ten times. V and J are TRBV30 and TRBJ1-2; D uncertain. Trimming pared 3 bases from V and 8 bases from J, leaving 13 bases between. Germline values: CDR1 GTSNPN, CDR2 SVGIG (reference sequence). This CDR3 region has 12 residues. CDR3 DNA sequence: TGTGCCTGGAGGACTGGCTCGGGGGGCTACACCTTC. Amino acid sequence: CAWRTGSGGYTF.